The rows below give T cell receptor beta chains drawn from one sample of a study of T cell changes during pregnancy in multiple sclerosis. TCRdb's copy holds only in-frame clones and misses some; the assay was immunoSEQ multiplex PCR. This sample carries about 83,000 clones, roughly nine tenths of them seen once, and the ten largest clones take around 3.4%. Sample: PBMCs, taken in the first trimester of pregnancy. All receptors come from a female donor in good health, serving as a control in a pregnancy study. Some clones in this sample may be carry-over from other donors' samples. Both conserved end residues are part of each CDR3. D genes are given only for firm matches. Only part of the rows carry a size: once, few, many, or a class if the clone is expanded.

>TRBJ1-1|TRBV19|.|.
TGTGCCAGTAGGAACAGGGAGACAAGGACTGAAGCTTTCTTT
CASRNRETRTEAFF
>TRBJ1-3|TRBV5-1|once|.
TGCGCCAGCAGCTTGGCCGGTTCTGGAAACACCATATATTTT
CASSLAGSGNTIYF
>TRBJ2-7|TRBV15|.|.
TGTGCCACCAGCAGAGATAAGACAGGACGATATCTCGAGCAGTACTTC
CATSRDKTGRYLEQYF
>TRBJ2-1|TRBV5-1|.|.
TGCGCCAGCAGCTTGGAACAGTATAGTGAGCAGTTCTTC
CASSLEQYSEQFF
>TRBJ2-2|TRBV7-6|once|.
TGTGCCAGCAAATATCCGTCCGTCTCGAACGGGGAGTCTACCGGGGAGCTGTTTTTT
CASKYPSVSNGESTGELFF
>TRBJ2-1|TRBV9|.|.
TGTGCCAGCAGCGTAGAAGGGGTGAACAATGAGCAGTTCTTC
CASSVEGVNNEQFF
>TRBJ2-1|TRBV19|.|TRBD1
TGTGCCAGTAGCCTCACGGGACAGACCTACAATGAGCAGTTCTTC
CASSLTGQTYNEQFF
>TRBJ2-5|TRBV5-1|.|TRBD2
TGCGCCAGCCGAAGGTCCCCACCGACTAGCGGATACCAAGAGACCCAGTACTTC
CASRRSPPTSGYQETQYF
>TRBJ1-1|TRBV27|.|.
TGTGCCAGCAGGCTTGGAGGGATGAACACTGAAGCTTTCTTT
CASRLGGMNTEAFF
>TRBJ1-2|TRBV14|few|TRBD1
TGTGCCAGCAGCCCAGTTGGGACAGGGATCTATGGCTACACCTTC
CASSPVGTGIYGYTF
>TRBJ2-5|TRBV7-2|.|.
TGTGCCAGCAGCTTAAACAGGGTACAAGAGACCCAGTACTTC
CASSLNRVQETQYF
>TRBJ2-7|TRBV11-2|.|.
TGTGCCAGCAGCCCGAGGGCATCCTACGAGCAGTACTTC
CASSPRASYEQYF
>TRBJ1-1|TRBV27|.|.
TGTGCCAGCAGTCCCAGGGTGGGGACTGAAGCTTTCTTT
CASSPRVGTEAFF
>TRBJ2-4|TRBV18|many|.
TGTGCCAGCTCACCCAGGGGCTTATCCACGAGCTTGAGAAACATTCAGTACTTC
CASSPRGLSTSLRNIQYF
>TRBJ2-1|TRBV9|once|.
TGTGCCAGCAGCGTAGCTTGGCAGGGAAATGAGCAGTTCTTC
CASSVAWQGNEQFF
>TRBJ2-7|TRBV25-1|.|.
TGTGCCAGCAGTGAATCCAGGACGGGACATACCTACGAGCAGTACTTC
CASSESRTGHTYEQYF
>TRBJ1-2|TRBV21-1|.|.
TGTGCCAGCAGCTACAAAGTCACAGGAATCAGTTGTGGCTACACCTTC
CASSYKVTGISCGYTF
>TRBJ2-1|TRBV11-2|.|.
TGTGCCAGCAGCGGAGTCAGGGGTAAGGTAAATGAGCAGTTCTTC
CASSGVRGKVNEQFF
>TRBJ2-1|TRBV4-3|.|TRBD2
TGCGCCAGCAGCCCGACCATTCACGGTAGCGGGAGGGCCACCCGGGGGAATGAGCAGTTCTTC
CASSPTIHGSGRATRGNEQFF
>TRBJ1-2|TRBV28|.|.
TGTGCCAGCAGTTTGAGGAGCGTCGACGGCTACACCTTC
CASSLRSVDGYTF
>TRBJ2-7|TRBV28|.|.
TGTGCCAGCAGGAACTCCGGGGTAGAAAACGAGCAGTACTTC
CASRNSGVENEQYF
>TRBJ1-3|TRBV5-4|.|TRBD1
TGTGCCGGCTACACGACAGGGAAAGGAAACACCATATATTTT
CAGYTTGKGNTIYF
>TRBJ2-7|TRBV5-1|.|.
TGCGCCAGCAGCTTGGCGGGGAGCTCCTACGAGCAGTACTTC
CASSLAGSSYEQYF
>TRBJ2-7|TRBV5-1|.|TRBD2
TGCGCCAGCAGATTACTAGCGGGACCCTTCTACGAGCAGTACTTC
CASRLLAGPFYEQYF
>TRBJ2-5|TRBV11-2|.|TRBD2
TGTGCCACCCGACGAGCGGGAGGAGAGACCCAGTACTTC
CATRRAGGETQYF
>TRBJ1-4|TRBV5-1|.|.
TGCGCCAGCAGCGGGATCACAGGGACAACTAATGAAAAACTGTTTTTT
CASSGITGTTNEKLFF
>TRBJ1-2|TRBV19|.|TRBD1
TGTGCCAGTAGACAGGGGCCTTCTAACTATGGCTACACCTTC
CASRQGPSNYGYTF
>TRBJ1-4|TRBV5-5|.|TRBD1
TGTGCCAGCAGCCTATCGGGACAGTTACGAGAAAAACTGTTTTTT
CASSLSGQLREKLFF
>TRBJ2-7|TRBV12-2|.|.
TGTGCAAGTCGCCTCAGCGGGAGGCCCGTCCTCTCCTACGAGCAGTACTTC
CASRLSGRPVLSYEQYF
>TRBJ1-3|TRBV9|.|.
TGTGCCAGCAGCCTCGCGGTCGGTGCCATATATTTT
CASSLAVGAIYF
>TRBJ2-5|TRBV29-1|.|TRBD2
TGCAGCGTTGAAACCCGACTAGCGGGGGACCAAGAGACCCAGTACTTC
CSVETRLAGDQETQYF
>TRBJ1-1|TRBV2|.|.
TGTGCCAGCAGTCCGACAGAGAACACTGAAGCTTTCTTT
CASSPTENTEAFF
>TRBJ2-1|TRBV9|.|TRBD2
TGTGCCAGCAGCCCGGGGGGGGGAGGCGGATCTTTCTACAATGAGCAGTTCTTC
CASSPGGGGGSFYNEQFF
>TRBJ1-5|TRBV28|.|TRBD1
TGTGCCAGCAGTCTCTCACGGACAGGGAGGCGTCAGCCCCAGCATTTT
CASSLSRTGRRQPQHF
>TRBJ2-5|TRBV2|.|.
TGTGCCAGCTACCGGGAGACCCAGTACTTC
CASYRETQYF
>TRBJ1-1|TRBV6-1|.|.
TGTGCCAGCAGTGAAGCAGGGGAGGGGGAAGCTTTCTTT
CASSEAGEGEAFF
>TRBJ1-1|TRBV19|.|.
TGTGCCAGTAGCGATGGGCCAACCGGAGCTTTCTTT
CASSDGPTGAFF